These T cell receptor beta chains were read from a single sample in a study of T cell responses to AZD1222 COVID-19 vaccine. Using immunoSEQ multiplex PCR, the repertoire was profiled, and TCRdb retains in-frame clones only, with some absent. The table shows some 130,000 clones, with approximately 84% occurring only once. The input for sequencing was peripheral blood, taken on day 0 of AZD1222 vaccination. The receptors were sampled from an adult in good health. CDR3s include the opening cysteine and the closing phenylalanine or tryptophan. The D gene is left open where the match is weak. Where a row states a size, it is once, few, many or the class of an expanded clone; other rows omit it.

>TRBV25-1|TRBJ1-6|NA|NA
TGTGCCAGCAGAGAAGATGCTAAGAATTCACCCCTCCACTTT
CASREDAKNSPLHF
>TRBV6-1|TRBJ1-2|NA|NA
TGTGCCAGCAGTGAGTCGGGTCGTGCTCCGGGACACCTCTATGGCTACACCTTC
CASSESGRAPGHLYGYTF
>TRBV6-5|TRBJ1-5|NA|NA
TGTGCCAGCAGAACGGACAGCCTACAAGGGCCCCAGCATTTT
CASRTDSLQGPQHF
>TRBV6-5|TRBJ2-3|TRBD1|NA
TGTGCCAGCAGTTACGGGGACAGGGGTGAAGATACGCAGTATTTT
CASSYGDRGEDTQYF
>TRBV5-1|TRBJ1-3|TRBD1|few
TGCGCCAGCAGCGCGACAGGGTCGTCCTCTGGAAACACCATATATTTT
CASSATGSSSGNTIYF
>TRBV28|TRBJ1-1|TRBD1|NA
TGTGCCAGCAGTTTATTGGGCGGACAGGGGGCATTTATGAACACTGAAGCTTTCTTT
CASSLLGGQGAFMNTEAFF
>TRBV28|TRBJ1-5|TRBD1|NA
TGTGCCAGCAGTTTATTTACCCCGGGACAGGCCCTTTATAGCAATCAGCCCCAGCATTTT
CASSLFTPGQALYSNQPQHF
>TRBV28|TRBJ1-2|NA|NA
TGTGCCAGCAGTAAACCTCGGGACCTGGTGCGCTACACCTTC
CASSKPRDLVRYTF
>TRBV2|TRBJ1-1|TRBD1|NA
TGTGCCAGCAGGGACAGGGCTGGGCCCACTGAAGCTTTCTTT
CASRDRAGPTEAFF
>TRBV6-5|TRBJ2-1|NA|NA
TGTGCCAGCAGTTTACAGGTAGTGAACTACAATGAGCAGTTCTTC
CASSLQVVNYNEQFF
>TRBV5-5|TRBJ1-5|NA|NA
TGTGCCAGCAGCTTGAGTAGCAATCAGCCCCAGCATTTT
CASSLSSNQPQHF
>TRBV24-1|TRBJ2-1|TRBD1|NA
TGTGCCACCAGTGATCCGGCGCCGACAGGGAGCTCCTACAATGAGCAGTTCTTC
CATSDPAPTGSSYNEQFF
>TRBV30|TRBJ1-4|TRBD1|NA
TGTGCCTGGACCTTGGGACAGGGTTTTGAAAAACTGTTTTTT
CAWTLGQGFEKLFF
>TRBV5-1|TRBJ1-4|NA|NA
TGCGCCAGCAGCTTAGGCTCTGGGGCGAATGAAAAACTGTTTTTT
CASSLGSGANEKLFF
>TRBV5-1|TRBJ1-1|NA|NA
TGCGCCAGCAGCTTGGCGATGACATCCCCGAACACTGAAGCTTTCTTT
CASSLAMTSPNTEAFF
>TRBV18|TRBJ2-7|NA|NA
TGTGCCAGCTCGCCCCTTACAGTCTACGAGCAGTACTTC
CASSPLTVYEQYF
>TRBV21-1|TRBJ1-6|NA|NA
TGTGCCAGCAGCAAAGGAGGGGTCGGTAATTCACCCCTCCACTTT
CASSKGGVGNSPLHF
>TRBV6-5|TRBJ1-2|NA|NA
TGTGCCAGCAGTAGGGCAGTGACCTATGGCTACACCTTC
CASSRAVTYGYTF
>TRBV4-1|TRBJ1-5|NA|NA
TGCGCCAGCAGCCAAGTTCTTGGCAATCAGCCCCAGCATTTT
CASSQVLGNQPQHF
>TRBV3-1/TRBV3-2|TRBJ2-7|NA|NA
TGTGCCAGCAGCCAAGTCGGGCAAAACGAGCAGTACTTC
CASSQVGQNEQYF
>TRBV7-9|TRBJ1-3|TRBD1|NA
TGTGCCAGCAGCTTAGTTAGACAGGGGAGAGAACTCTCTGGAAACACCATATATTTT
CASSLVRQGRELSGNTIYF
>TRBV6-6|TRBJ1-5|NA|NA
TGTGCCAGCAGTCCCAGAGGGGGGGTTAATCAGCCCCAGCATTTT
CASSPRGGVNQPQHF
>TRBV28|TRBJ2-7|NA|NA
TGTGCCAGCAGTCAACCGCCCGAGCCCCTTACCTACGAGCAGTACTTC
CASSQPPEPLTYEQYF
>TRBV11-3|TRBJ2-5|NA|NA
TGTGCCAGCAGTCATGACTTTCAAGAGACCCAGTACTTC
CASSHDFQETQYF
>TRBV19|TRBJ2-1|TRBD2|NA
TGTGCCAGTAGTACCATAGCGGGGGGCCCTCCCTACAATGAGCAGTTCTTC
CASSTIAGGPPYNEQFF
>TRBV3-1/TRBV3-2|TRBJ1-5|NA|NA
TGTGCCAGCAGCCAAGATACGATACAGCCCCAGCATTTT
CASSQDTIQPQHF
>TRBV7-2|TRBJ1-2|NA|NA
TGTGCCAGCAGCCCGGACAAGGATGGCTACACCTTC
CASSPDKDGYTF
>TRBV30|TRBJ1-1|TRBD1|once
TGTGCCTGGAGTCGGTGGGGGGCGGGGACAGCGCATGAAGCTTTCTTT
CAWSRWGAGTAHEAFF
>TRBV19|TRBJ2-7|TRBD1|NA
TGTGCCAGCGGGACAGGGAAACCTTCTCCCTACGAGCAGTACTTC
CASGTGKPSPYEQYF
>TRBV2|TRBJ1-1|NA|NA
TGTGTTACAAGGGCAGCGCAGAACACTGAAGCTTTCTTT
CVTRAAQNTEAFF
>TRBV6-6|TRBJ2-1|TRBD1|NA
TGTGCCAGCAGTCGACCGGGACAGGCAAACAATGAGCAGTTCTTC
CASSRPGQANNEQFF
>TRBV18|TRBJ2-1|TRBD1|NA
TGTGCCAGCCAAGCAAGAGGACAGGGGACGCACAATGAGCAGTTCTTC
CASQARGQGTHNEQFF
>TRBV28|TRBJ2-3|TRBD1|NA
TGTGCCAGCACCAGGGGACAGGGACGGGGCACAGATACGCAGTATTTT
CASTRGQGRGTDTQYF
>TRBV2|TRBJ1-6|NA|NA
TGTGCCAGCAGTGAAAAGGGGTTCAATTCACCCCTCCACTTT
CASSEKGFNSPLHF
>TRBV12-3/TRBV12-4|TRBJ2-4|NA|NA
TGTGCCAGCAGTTATGCGGAAAAAAACATTCAGTACTTC
CASSYAEKNIQYF
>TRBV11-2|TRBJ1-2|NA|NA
TGTGCCAGCAGACCCCAGGGGCGAAGCTATGGCTACACCTTC
CASRPQGRSYGYTF
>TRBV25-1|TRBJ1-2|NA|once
TGTGCCAGCAGTGAACTAAACAGCTATGGCTACACCTTC
CASSELNSYGYTF
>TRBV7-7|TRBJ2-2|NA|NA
TGTGCCAGCAGCTTAGTAGGGGGGGACCACACCGGGGAGCTGTTTTTT
CASSLVGGDHTGELFF
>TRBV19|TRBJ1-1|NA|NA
TGTGCCAGTAGTCCCCGCGATATGAACACTGAAGCTTTCTTT
CASSPRDMNTEAFF
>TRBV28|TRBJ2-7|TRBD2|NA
TGTGCCACCCTATGGGGGGGAAGAAGCTCCTACGAGCAGTACTTC
CATLWGGRSSYEQYF
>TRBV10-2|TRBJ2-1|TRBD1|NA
TGCGCCAGCAGTGAGACCGGGACAGCCTCCTACAATGAGCAGTTCTTC
CASSETGTASYNEQFF
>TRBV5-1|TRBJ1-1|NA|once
TGCGCCAGCAGCTTGGAAGGGAATGAAGCTTTCTTT
CASSLEGNEAFF
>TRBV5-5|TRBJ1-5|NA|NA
TGTGCCAGCAGCCCTGGACGTATTGGCAATCAGCCCCAGCATTTT
CASSPGRIGNQPQHF
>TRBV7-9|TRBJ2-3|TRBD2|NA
TGTGCCAGCAGCTTAGGGCTAGCGGGTGTCACAGATACGCAGTATTTT
CASSLGLAGVTDTQYF
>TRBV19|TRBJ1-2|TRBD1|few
TGTGCCAGTAGTACCAGGACAGGGAACTATGGCTACACCTTC
CASSTRTGNYGYTF
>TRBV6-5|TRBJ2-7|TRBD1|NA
TGTGCCAGCAGGGGACGGACAGGGGCCTACGAGCAGTACTTC
CASRGRTGAYEQYF
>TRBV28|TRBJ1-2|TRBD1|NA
TGTGCCAGCAGTTCCAACCACAGGGGGAACTATGGCTACACCTTC
CASSSNHRGNYGYTF
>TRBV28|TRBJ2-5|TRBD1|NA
TGTGCCAGCAGTCCGACCGGGACAGGGGGCGAGACCCAGTACTTC
CASSPTGTGGETQYF
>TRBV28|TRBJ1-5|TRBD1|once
TGTGCCAGCAGTTTAGCCCCCGGGAGGGGGCTTAGCAATCAGCCCCAGCATTTT
CASSLAPGRGLSNQPQHF
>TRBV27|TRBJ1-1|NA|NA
TGTGCCAGCAGTTTAGAATGGCGAGGGCCCGAAGCTTTCTTT
CASSLEWRGPEAFF
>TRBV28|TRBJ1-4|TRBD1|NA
TGTGCCAGCAGTAGGGACAGGTTAGTTAGGGAAAAACTGTTTTTT
CASSRDRLVREKLFF
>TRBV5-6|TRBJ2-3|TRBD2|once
TGTGCCAGCAGCCCTATCCGGCGGCGGGAGAGCACAGATACGCAGTATTTT
CASSPIRRRESTDTQYF
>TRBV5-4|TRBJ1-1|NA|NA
TGTGCCAGCAGCGTGAGTCTCGGTGGAGGGGACACTGAAGCTTTCTTT
CASSVSLGGGDTEAFF